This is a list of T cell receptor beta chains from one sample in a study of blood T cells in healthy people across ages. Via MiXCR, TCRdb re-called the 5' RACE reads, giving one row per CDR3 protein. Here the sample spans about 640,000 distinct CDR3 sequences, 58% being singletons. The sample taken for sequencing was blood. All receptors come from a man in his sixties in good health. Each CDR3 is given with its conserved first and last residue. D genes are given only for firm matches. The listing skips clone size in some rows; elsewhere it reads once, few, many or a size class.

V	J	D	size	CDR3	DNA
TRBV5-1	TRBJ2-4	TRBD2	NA	CASSLLAGADPAKNIQYF	TGCGCCAGCAGCTTACTAGCGGGGGCCGACCCAGCCAAAAACATTCAGTACTTC
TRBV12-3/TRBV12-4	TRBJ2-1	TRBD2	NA	CASTFGGSSYNEQFF	TGTGCCAGCACCTTCGGGGGGAGCTCCTACAATGAGCAGTTCTTC
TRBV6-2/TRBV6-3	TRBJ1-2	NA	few	CASRRDTVDGYTF	TGTGCCAGCAGACGGGACACCGTCGATGGCTACACCTTC
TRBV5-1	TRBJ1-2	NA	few	CASSSAGDYGYTF	TGCGCCAGCAGCTCGGCAGGCGACTATGGCTACACCTTC
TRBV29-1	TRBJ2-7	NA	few	CSVEQGGVEQYF	TGCAGCGTTGAACAGGGGGGCGTCGAGCAGTACTTC
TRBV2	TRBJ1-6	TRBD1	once	CASSEALPGTGASPLHF	TGTGCCAGCAGTGAAGCGCTCCCCGGGACAGGGGCCTCACCCCTCCACTTT
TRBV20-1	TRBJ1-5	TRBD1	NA	CSARKSGQRNQPQHF	TGCAGTGCTAGGAAATCGGGACAGCGCAATCAGCCCCAGCATTTT
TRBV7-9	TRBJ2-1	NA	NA	CASSLDEGTSSYNEQFF	TGTGCCAGCAGCTTAGATGAGGGAACCAGCTCCTACAATGAGCAGTTCTTC
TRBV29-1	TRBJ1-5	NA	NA	CSARTAPGQPQHF	TGCAGCGCCCGGACAGCCCCAGGTCAGCCCCAGCATTTT
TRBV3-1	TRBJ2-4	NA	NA	CASSLATGGAFNIQYF	TGTGCCAGCAGCCTCGCTACGGGTGGGGCCTTTAACATTCAGTACTTC
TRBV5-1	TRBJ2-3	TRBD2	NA	CASSLEGRGATDTQYF	TGCGCCAGCAGCTTGGAGGGGCGGGGGGCCACAGATACGCAGTATTTT
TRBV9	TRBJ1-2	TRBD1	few	CASDPARGLRGYTF	TGTGCCAGCGACCCGGCCAGGGGGCTGCGTGGCTACACCTTC
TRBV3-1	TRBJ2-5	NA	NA	CASSQVGGETQYF	TGTGCCAGCAGCCAAGTTGGGGGAGAGACCCAGTACTTC
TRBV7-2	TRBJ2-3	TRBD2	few	CASSLELTSRGQYF	TGTGCCAGCAGCTTGGAATTGACTAGCAGAGGGCAGTATTTT
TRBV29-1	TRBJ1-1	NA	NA	CSVETNTEAFF	TGCAGCGTTGAAACGAACACTGAAGCTTTCTTT
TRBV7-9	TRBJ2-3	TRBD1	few	CASSLGGTGGDTQYF	TGTGCCAGCAGCTTAGGCGGGACAGGGGGAGATACGCAGTATTTT
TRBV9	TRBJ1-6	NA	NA	CAISARQSESPLHF	TGTGCCATCAGCGCGAGACAGAGTGAATCACCCCTCCACTTT
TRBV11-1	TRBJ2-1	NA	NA	CASSFHRRRSSYNEQFF	TGTGCCAGCAGCTTTCACCGAAGGAGGAGCTCCTACAATGAGCAGTTCTTC
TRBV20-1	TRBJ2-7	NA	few	CSARTEYEQYF	TGCAGTGCAAGGACAGAATACGAGCAGTACTTC
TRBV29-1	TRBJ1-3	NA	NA	CSAWTDSSGNTIYF	TGCAGTGCTTGGACAGACTCCTCTGGAAACACCATATATTTT
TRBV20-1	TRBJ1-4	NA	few	CRAQQGVNEKLFF	TGCAGGGCCCAACAGGGAGTTAATGAAAAACTGTTTTTT
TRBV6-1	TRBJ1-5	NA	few	CASSEAVAGRDSNQPQHF	TGTGCCAGCAGTGAAGCCGTGGCAGGGAGAGATAGCAATCAGCCCCAGCATTTT
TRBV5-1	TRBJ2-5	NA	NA	CASSPRTRVTQETQYF	TGCGCCAGCAGCCCAAGGACCAGGGTTACCCAAGAGACCCAGTACTTC
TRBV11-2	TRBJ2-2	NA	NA	CASSLAAGRVGELFF	TGTGCCAGCAGCTTAGCCGCCGGGAGAGTCGGGGAGCTGTTTTTT
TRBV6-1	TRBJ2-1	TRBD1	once	CASSEVVGGTGKGNEQFF	TGTGCCAGCAGTGAAGTTGTCGGCGGGACAGGGAAGGGGAATGAGCAGTTCTTC
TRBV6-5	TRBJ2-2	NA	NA	CASSYSRTTGELFF	TGTGCCAGCAGTTACTCCAGGACCACCGGGGAGCTGTTTTTT
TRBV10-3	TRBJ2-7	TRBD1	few	CAIKGQAGYEQYF	TGTGCCATTAAGGGACAGGCCGGCTACGAGCAGTACTTC
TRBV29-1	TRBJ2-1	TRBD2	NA	CSVEHGGGYNEQFF	TGCAGCGTAGAACATGGGGGGGGTTACAATGAGCAGTTCTTC
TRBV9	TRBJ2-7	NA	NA	CASSVDGAGAPRNEQYF	TGTGCCAGCAGCGTAGATGGCGCGGGGGCCCCACGAAACGAGCAGTACTTC
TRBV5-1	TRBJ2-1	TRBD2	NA	CASSLYGGLAGANEQFF	TGCGCCAGCAGCTTGTACGGGGGACTAGCGGGGGCCAATGAGCAGTTCTTC
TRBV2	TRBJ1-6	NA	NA	CASSGAGVRSPLHF	TGTGCCAGCAGTGGGGCAGGGGTACGGTCACCCCTCCACTTT
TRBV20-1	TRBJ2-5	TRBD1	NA	CSAIQGAGETQYF	TGCAGTGCCATACAGGGGGCAGGAGAGACCCAGTACTTC
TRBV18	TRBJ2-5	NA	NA	CASSLNGAQETQYF	TGTGCCAGCTCACTAAACGGGGCACAAGAGACCCAGTACTTC
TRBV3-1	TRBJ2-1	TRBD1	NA	CASSYRQGKEQFF	TGTGCCAGCAGCTATAGACAGGGAAAGGAGCAGTTCTTC
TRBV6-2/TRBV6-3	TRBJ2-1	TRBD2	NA	CASSYRPTSGGANEQFF	TGTGCCAGCAGTTACCGCCCCACTAGCGGGGGGGCAAATGAGCAGTTCTTC
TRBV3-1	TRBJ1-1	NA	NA	CASSQTDSRNTEAFF	TGTGCCAGCAGCCAAACAGACAGCCGGAACACTGAAGCTTTCTTT
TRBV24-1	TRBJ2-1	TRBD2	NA	CATSDHRGGKGYGQFF	TGTGCCACCAGTGATCACCGGGGGGGCAAAGGGTACGGGCAGTTCTTC
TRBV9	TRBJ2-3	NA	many	CASSVGGGVADTQYF	TGTGCCAGCAGCGTAGGAGGGGGGGTAGCAGATACGCAGTATTTT
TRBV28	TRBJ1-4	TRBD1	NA	CASTDRARLEKLFF	TGTGCCAGCACCGACAGGGCGCGACTTGAAAAACTGTTTTTT
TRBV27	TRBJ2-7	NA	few	CASSGFGSYEQYF	TGTGCCAGCAGTGGGTTTGGATCCTACGAGCAGTACTTC
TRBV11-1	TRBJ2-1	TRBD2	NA	CASSKLAGSYNEQFF	TGTGCCAGCAGCAAACTAGCGGGCTCTTACAATGAGCAGTTCTTC
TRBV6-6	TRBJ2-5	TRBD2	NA	CASSRTGGGTETQYF	TGTGCCAGCAGCAGAACGGGAGGGGGGACGGAGACCCAGTACTTC
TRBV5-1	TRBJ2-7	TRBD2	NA	CASSLAGGTPYEQYF	TGCGCCAGCAGCTTGGCGGGAGGGACCCCCTACGAGCAGTACTTC
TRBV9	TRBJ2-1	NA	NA	CASSEVGADYNEQFF	TGTGCCAGCAGTGAAGTAGGGGCCGATTACAATGAGCAGTTCTTC
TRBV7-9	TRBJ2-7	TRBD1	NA	CASSSGTGDPYEQYF	TGTGCCAGCAGCTCGGGGACAGGGGATCCCTACGAGCAGTACTTC
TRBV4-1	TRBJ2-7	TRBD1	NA	CASSQGTGVQYEQYF	TGCGCCAGCAGCCAAGGGACAGGGGTACAATACGAGCAGTACTTC
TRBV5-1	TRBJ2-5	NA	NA	CASSSTGAYHQETQYF	TGCGCCAGCAGCTCTACGGGGGCCTACCACCAAGAGACCCAGTACTTC
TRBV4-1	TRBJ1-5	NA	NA	CASSREGRQPQHF	TGCGCCAGCAGTCGGGAGGGTAGACAGCCCCAGCATTTT
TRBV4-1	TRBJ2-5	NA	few	CASSQGLGLAQETQYF	TGCGCCAGCAGCCAAGGACTAGGATTAGCGCAAGAGACCCAGTACTTC
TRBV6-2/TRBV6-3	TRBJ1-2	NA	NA	CASREPNYGYTF	TGTGCCAGCAGGGAACCTAACTATGGCTACACCTTC
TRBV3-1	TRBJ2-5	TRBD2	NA	CASSPGLAANQETQYF	TGTGCCAGCAGCCCGGGACTAGCGGCGAACCAAGAGACCCAGTACTTC
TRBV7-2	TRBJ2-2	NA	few	CASSPTRAAGELFF	TGTGCCAGCAGCCCGACCAGGGCCGCCGGGGAGCTGTTTTTT
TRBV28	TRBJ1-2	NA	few	CASSRVDGYTF	TGTGCCAGCAGCCGGGTTGATGGCTACACCTTC
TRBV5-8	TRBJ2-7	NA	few	CASSHEQGYEQYF	TGTGCCAGCAGCCACGAACAAGGCTACGAGCAGTACTTC
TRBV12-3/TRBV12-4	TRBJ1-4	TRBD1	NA	CASSRQGASNEKLFF	TGTGCCAGCAGTCGACAGGGGGCGTCTAATGAAAAACTGTTTTTT
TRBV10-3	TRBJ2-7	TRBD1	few	CAISERDRDYEQYF	TGTGCCATCAGTGAGAGGGACAGGGACTACGAGCAGTACTTC
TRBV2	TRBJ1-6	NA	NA	CASSESQAISPLHF	TGTGCCAGCAGTGAGTCCCAGGCAATTTCACCCCTCCACTTT
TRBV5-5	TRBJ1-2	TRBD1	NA	CASSLAVSQGEGYTF	TGTGCCAGCAGCTTGGCCGTGTCCCAGGGGGAAGGCTACACCTTC
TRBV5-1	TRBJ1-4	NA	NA	CASSPEDSGEKLFF	TGCGCCAGCAGCCCCGAAGACTCAGGTGAAAAACTGTTTTTT
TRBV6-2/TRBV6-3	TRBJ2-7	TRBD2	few	CTSSYSASGGYEQYF	TGTACCAGCAGTTACTCGGCGAGCGGGGGATACGAGCAGTACTTC